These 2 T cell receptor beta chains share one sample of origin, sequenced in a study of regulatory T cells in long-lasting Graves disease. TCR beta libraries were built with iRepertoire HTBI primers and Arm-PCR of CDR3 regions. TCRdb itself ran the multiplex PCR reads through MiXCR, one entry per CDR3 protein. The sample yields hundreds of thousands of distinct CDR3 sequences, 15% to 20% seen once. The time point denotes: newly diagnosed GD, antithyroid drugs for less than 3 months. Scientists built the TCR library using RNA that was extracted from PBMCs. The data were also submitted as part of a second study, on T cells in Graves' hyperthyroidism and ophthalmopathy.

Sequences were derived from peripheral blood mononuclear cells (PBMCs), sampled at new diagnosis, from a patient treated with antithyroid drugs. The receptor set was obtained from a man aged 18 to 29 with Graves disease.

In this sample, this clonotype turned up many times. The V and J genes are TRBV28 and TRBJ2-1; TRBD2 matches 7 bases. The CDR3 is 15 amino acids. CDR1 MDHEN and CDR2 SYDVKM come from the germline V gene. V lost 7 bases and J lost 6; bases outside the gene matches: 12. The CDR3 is CASTRGTGGANEQFF. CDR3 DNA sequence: TGTGCCAGCACGCGTGGGACGGGAGGCGCCAATGAGCAGTTCTTC.

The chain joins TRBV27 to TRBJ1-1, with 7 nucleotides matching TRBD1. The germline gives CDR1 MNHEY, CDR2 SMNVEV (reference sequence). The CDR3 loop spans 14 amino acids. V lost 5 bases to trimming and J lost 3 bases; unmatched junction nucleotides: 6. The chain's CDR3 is CASSNRGRDTEAFF. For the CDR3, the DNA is TGTGCCAGCAGTAACAGGGGTAGGGACACTGAAGCTTTCTTT.